Listed below are T cell receptor beta chains from one sample, sequenced in a study of blood T cells in healthy people across ages. In TCRdb, the 5' RACE reads were re-called with MiXCR into one record per CDR3 protein. The sample has 1 million to 1.2 million distinct CDR3 sequences, around two fifths seen once. The sequenced material came from blood. The receptors were gathered from a man aged 18 to 30 in good health. The CDR3 runs from the conserved cysteine through the conserved F or W. Expanded clones get a size class; other rows say once, few or many, or leave the size out.

v_call	j_call	clone_size	cdr3_aa
TRBV7-9	TRBJ2-1	NA	CASRDGNEQFF
TRBV6-1	TRBJ1-6	NA	CASTIPPTGNSPLHF
TRBV27	TRBJ2-7	NA	CASSLGPTAYEQYF
TRBV7-3	TRBJ2-7	few	CASSLVGGKNNEQYF
TRBV7-2	TRBJ1-5	NA	CASSLGALGQPQHF
TRBV29-1	TRBJ2-1	NA	CSASTGTGIYNEQFF
TRBV9	TRBJ2-3	NA	CASSATTGTGTDTQYF
TRBV12-3/TRBV12-4	TRBJ1-5	once	CASNQGVGPQHF
TRBV6-2/TRBV6-3	TRBJ2-3	few	CASSYSKSLEGWDTQYF
TRBV5-1	TRBJ2-3	NA	CASSVEWDTQYF
TRBV4-3	TRBJ1-4	few	CASSQDSTQGMGKLFF
TRBV2	TRBJ2-3	few	CASSGPGGVADTQYF
TRBV4-3	TRBJ1-1	many	CASSQGSGTEAFF
TRBV7-2	TRBJ1-4	few	CASSLDARGATKLFF
TRBV30	TRBJ1-2	few	CAWSVVRGYTF
TRBV10-3	TRBJ1-1	NA	CAISATGTNTEAFF
TRBV29-1	TRBJ2-1	NA	CSVVGYEGEQFF
TRBV6-1	TRBJ2-1	NA	CASSAPRTGVPGEQFF
TRBV28	TRBJ1-5	NA	CATRGTYSNQPQHF
TRBV6-2/TRBV6-3	TRBJ1-4	NA	CASSYSGTTNEKLFF
TRBV28	TRBJ2-5	NA	CASSPDDVTQETQYF
TRBV5-1	TRBJ2-2	NA	CASRASGGPNTGELFF
TRBV5-8	TRBJ1-2	few	CASSPRASNYGYTF
TRBV6-1	TRBJ2-3	few	CASSEVGLVTDTQYF
TRBV20-1	TRBJ2-3	few	CSALWGTTAHTDTQYF
TRBV6-6	TRBJ1-1	NA	CASSSNGQGNTEAFF
TRBV7-9	TRBJ1-1	NA	CASSFRDRGLNTEAFF
TRBV20-1	TRBJ1-6	NA	CSAKRLIGGDSPLHF
TRBV6-1	TRBJ2-2	NA	CASGREEDGELFF
TRBV6-2/TRBV6-3	TRBJ2-7	many	CASSHPGSYEQYF
TRBV6-2/TRBV6-3	TRBJ2-1	few	CASRGYGQGNNNEQFF
TRBV7-6	TRBJ2-5	NA	CASSAITGTTWEQYF
TRBV12-3/TRBV12-4	TRBJ2-1	NA	CASNTRDRGNHEQFF
TRBV11-3	NA	few	CASSWTGALGETQYF
TRBV20-1	TRBJ2-1	few	CSARAPGVHEQFF
TRBV7-2	TRBJ1-5	NA	CASSLANQNQPQHF
TRBV3-1	TRBJ2-3	few	CASSLGTSGTWDTQYF
TRBV6-1	TRBJ2-2	NA	CASSHFPGPTDTGELFF
TRBV3-1	TRBJ2-3	NA	CASSRGAGRTDTQYF
TRBV25-1	TRBJ2-1	many	CASSATVGEQFF